The next 20 T cell receptor beta chains were all read from a single sample in a study of metastatic and nonmetastatic thyroid tumors. No patient had received any treatment before thyroid surgery. TCRdb reassembled clones from the PCR reads with MiXCR. This table holds some 21,000 clones, roughly 27% found once. The sample comprised tumor tissue. These receptors were obtained from a male donor with papillary thyroid cancer or a benign thyroid nodule (not recorded which). Some clones in this sample may be carry-over from other donors' samples.

The chain links TRBV12-3 or TRBV12-4 to TRBJ2-5; tentatively, D is TRBD2 (7 bases). Trimming cost V 6 bases and J 1 base, with 15 bases left between them. The CDR3 consists of 15 residues. CDR3 coding DNA: TGTGCCAGCAGGCTCCAGGGAGGGGGCCAAGAGACCCAGTACTTC. Translated, it gives CASRLQGGGQETQYF.

As to this clone: A much larger clone lies one base from this, so it may be a read error. This same CDR3 is encoded by further DNA sequences in the sample. This sequence joins TRBV2 and TRBJ1-4; maybe TRBD1 (5 bases). Germline-derived CDR1 and CDR2 are SNHLY and FYNNEI. CDR3 length: 16 amino acids. The CDR3 DNA is TGTGCCAGCAGTCAAACCCGGGGCCCCGCGGGTGAAAAACTGTTCTTT. Amino acid sequence: CASSQTRGPAGEKLFF. Full variable domain (remainder filled in from reference TRBV2 and TRBJ1-4): EPEVTQTPSHQVTQMGQEVILRCVPISNHLYFYWYRQILGQKVEFLVSFYNNEISEKSEIFDDQFSVERPDGSNFTLKIRSTKLEDSAMYFCASSQTRGPAGEKLFFGSGTQLSVL.

This clone was counted a few times. The J gene is TRBJ2-7, the V gene TRBV6-5; the match to TRBD1 covers 8 bases. Germline V lookup: CDR1 MNHEY, CDR2 SVGAGI. This CDR3 has 15 residues. With V trimmed by 6 bases and J by 2 bases, 9 bases remained unmatched. CDR3 nucleotides: TGTGCCAGCAGCTACATGGCGGACAGGGCCTACGAGCAGTACTTC. This encodes CASSYMADRAYEQYF.

This clone was recorded many times. This chain joins TRBV11-3 and TRBJ2-5; D remains unclear. CDR1 and CDR2 from the germline V gene are SGHNT and YENEEA. This CDR3 is 13 amino acids long. V was shortened by 0 bases and J by 4 bases, with 6 bases between the two germline ends. The CDR3, as DNA: TGTGCCAGCAGCTTAGATCCCGGAGAGACCCAGTACTTC. It yields the protein CASSLDPGETQYF. Based on the CDR3 plus reference TRBV11-3 and TRBJ2-5, the full variable domain is EAGVVQSPRYKIIEKKQPVAFWCNPISGHNTLYWYLQNLGQGPELLIRYENEEAVDDSQLPKDRFSAERLKGVDSTLKIQPAELGDSAVYLCASSLDPGETQYFGPGTRLLVL.

This clone was seen ten or more times. This sequence joins TRBV7-9 and TRBJ2-7; TRBD1 matches 10 bases. Germline CDR1 and CDR2: SEHNR and FQNEAQ (reference sequence). The V segment lost 5 bases and the J segment 3 bases; nucleotides outside the gene matches: 4. This CDR3 spans 14 amino acids. In DNA, the CDR3 is TGTGCCAGCAGCGTGTGGGACAGGGGCTACGAGCAGTACTTC. Its protein product is CASSVWDRGYEQYF.

This clone was counted only a few times. The chain has TRBV12-3 or TRBV12-4 and TRBJ1-1; TRBD1 matches 10 bases. The trim removed 6 bases at V and 5 bases at J, leaving 3 bases unmatched. CDR3 length equals 13 residues. The CDR3 coding sequence is TGTGCCAGCAGGACAGGGGGCAGGACTGAAGCTTTCTTT. Translated: CASRTGGRTEAFF.

This clone was seen many times. V gene TRBV28 combines with J gene TRBJ2-3; maybe TRBD2 (7 bases). With 6 bases removed from V and 6 bases from J, the gap between germline ends came to 22 bases. The length of the CDR3 is 16 residues. Germline CDR1 MDHEN, CDR2 SYDVKM. The CDR3 reads CASSPLRGGGVDTQYF. CDR3 nucleotide sequence: TGTGCCAGCAGCCCACTAAGGGGGGGTGGTGTGGATACGCAGTATTTT.

In its sample, this clone is medium-sized. The chain couples TRBV6-1 to TRBJ2-6; 8 nucleotides match TRBD1. Germline CDR1 is MNHNS and CDR2 is SASEGT. The CDR3 contains 16 residues. The junction had 8 bases not matched to a gene; V was cut back by 6 bases and J by 4 bases. The CDR3 sequence is CASRPRQGSGANVLTF. In DNA, the CDR3 is TGTGCCAGCAGACCGAGACAGGGGTCCGGGGCCAACGTCCTGACTTTC.

This clone was picked up a small number of times. The chain is built from TRBV6-4 and TRBJ2-1, with 11 bases identical to TRBD2. V lost 7 bases, J lost 8 bases, and 10 bases stayed unmatched. The CDR3 runs 15 residues. Germline V gene sequence: CDR1 MRHNA, CDR2 SNTAGT. The CDR3 DNA reads TGTGCCAGCACCCCACTAGCGGGAGAAGGCTATGAGCAGTTCTTC. It is translated as CASTPLAGEGYEQFF.

The rearrangement uses TRBV5-1 and TRBJ2-1, with TRBD2 as a possible D gene (6 bases). The V gene's germline CDR1 is SGHRS and CDR2 YFSETQ. This CDR3 comprises 15 residues. Trimming shortened V by 0 bases and J by 0 bases, and 7 bases separated the two germline ends. The CDR3 is CASSLETSSYNEQFF. The DNA of the CDR3 is TGCGCCAGCAGCTTGGAGACTAGCTCCTACAATGAGCAGTTCTTC.

This clone was recorded at least ten times. This chain joins TRBV18 and TRBJ2-7, with 8 bases identical to TRBD2. The CDR3 totals 15 residues. V shed 3 bases and J 6 bases; nucleotides not matched to a gene: 10. Germline CDR1 KGHSH, CDR2 LQKENI. The CDR3 sequence: CASSPYEAGEVEQYF. CDR3 DNA sequence: TGTGCCAGCTCACCTTATGAAGCGGGAGAAGTCGAGCAGTACTTC.

This clone was observed a few times. The rearrangement uses TRBV28 and TRBJ1-2; 7 nucleotides line up with TRBD1. Looked up from germline, CDR1 is MDHEN and CDR2 is SYDVKM. The length of the CDR3 is 14 residues. V shed 4 bases and J 1 base; nucleotides not matched to a gene: 3. CDR3 in amino acids: CASSWTGVNYGYTF. As DNA, the CDR3 is TGTGCCAGCAGTTGGACAGGAGTTAACTATGGCTACACCTTC.

This clone was seen many times. The chain employs TRBV27 and TRBJ2-1, with a weak D call TRBD1 (7 bases). The CDR3 contains 15 residues. With 7 bases removed from V and 4 bases from J, the gap between germline ends came to 17 bases. Germline V gene data show CDR1 as MNHEY and CDR2 as SMNVEV (reference sequence). The CDR3 sequence is CASTRARGEYNEQFF. The CDR3 bases are TGTGCCAGCACTAGGGCCAGGGGGGAATACAATGAGCAGTTCTTC.

This clone has a handful of counts. The chain has TRBV6-1 and TRBJ2-3; weak D call: TRBD2 (6 bases). Germline assignment: CDR1 MNHNS and CDR2 SASEGT. CDR3 length: 15 residues. The ends were cut back, 3 bases at V and 2 bases at J, with 12 bases in the middle. The CDR3 loop is CASSDFGGITDTQYF. CDR3 nucleotide sequence: TGTGCCAGCAGTGATTTCGGCGGGATCACAGATACGCAGTATTTT.

The sample holds many counts of this clone. The V gene is TRBV20-1, the J gene TRBJ2-5, with D tentatively TRBD1 (5 bases). Germline assignment: CDR1 DFQATT and CDR2 SNEGSKA (reference sequence). The CDR3 runs 13 residues. Trimming removed 7 bases at V and 5 bases at J, with 17 bases between. For the CDR3, the DNA is TGCAGTGGCCTGGGTTCTGGGGCTGAGACCCAGTACTTC. Translating gives CSGLGSGAETQYF.

This clone has only a few counts. This sequence joins TRBV18 and TRBJ2-2; D uncertain. Trimming took off 1 base at V and 4 bases at J, with 7 bases between the two ends. The CDR3 is 14 residues long. The germline V gene encodes CDR1 KGHSH and CDR2 LQKENI. CDR3 DNA sequence: TGTGCCAGCTCACCACAACAAGGCACCGGGGAGCTGTTTTTT. Protein: CASSPQQGTGELFF. Variable domain in full (rest from reference TRBV18 and TRBJ2-2): NAGVMQNPRHLVRRRGQEARLRCSPMKGHSHVYWYRQLPEEGLKFMVYLQKENIIDESGMPKERFSAEFPKEGPSILRIQQVVRGDSAAYFCASSPQQGTGELFFGEGSRLTVL.

This clone showed up many times. The chain recombines TRBV20-1 with TRBJ1-6, with D perhaps TRBD1 (5 bases). CDR3 length equals 19 residues. V dropped 5 bases and J dropped 0 bases, with 23 bases sitting between them. The V gene's germline CDR1 is DFQATT and CDR2 SNEGSKA (reference sequence). CDR3 nucleotide sequence: TGCAGTGCTCGGGGCGGGGCAGTCCTACCGCGCTCCTATAATTCACCCCTCCACTTT. Its protein is CSARGGAVLPRSYNSPLHF.

The chain is built from TRBV11-2 and TRBJ2-7; TRBD2 aligns across 11 bases. V lost 5 bases and J lost 4; bases outside the gene matches: 13. CDR3 length equals 17 residues. Germline CDR1 and CDR2: SGHAT and FQNNGV. As DNA, the CDR3 is TGTGCCAGCAGCCCAACCCCCGGACTAGCGGGTATATACGAGCAGTACTTC. Translating gives CASSPTPGLAGIYEQYF.

This clone has only a few counts. The genes are TRBV6-1 and TRBJ1-2; D gene uncertain. Germline-derived CDR1 and CDR2 are MNHNS and SASEGT. This CDR3 spans 14 amino acids. Trimming pared 8 bases from V and 2 bases from J, leaving 15 bases between. The CDR3 DNA follows: TGTGCCAGCTTGACCCTTAACGCAAACTATGGCTACACCTTC. Its protein is CASLTLNANYGYTF.

This clone was observed a handful of times. The junction differs from germline at one of its ends, possibly a read error. The chain links TRBV6-9 to TRBJ2-1; 8 bases are a match to TRBD2. Germline V lookup: CDR1 MNHGY, CDR2 SVAAGI. The CDR3 is made up of 16 amino acids. CDR3 coding DNA: TGCGCCAGCAGTCCGACTCTTGGGACTAGTGGCTATGAGCAGTTCTTC. Protein sequence: CASSPTLGTSGYEQFF.